This TCR beta chain is from a study of T cell responses to AZD1222 COVID-19 vaccine. Using immunoSEQ multiplex PCR, the repertoire was profiled, and TCRdb retains in-frame clones only, with some absent. The sample lists tens of thousands of clones; around 90% were seen once. V shed 4 bases, J shed 2 bases, and the junction held 6 bases outside the gene matches. Germline-derived CDR1 and CDR2 are SGDLS and YYNGEE. The CDR3 is 14 amino acids. The chain links TRBV9 to TRBJ2-7, with TRBD2 identical over 7 bases. The sample in question was peripheral blood, obtained 28 days after the second AZD1222 dose. This TCR came from an adult who received the AZD1222 COVID-19 vaccine. The CDR3 nucleotides are TGTGCCAGCAGCCCTGGGGGGGACCCCTACGAGCAGTACTTC. Translated: CASSPGGDPYEQYF. Full variable domain (outside the CDR3, taken from reference TRBV9 and TRBJ2-7): DSGVTQTPKHLITATGQRVTLRCSPRSGDLSVYWYQQSLDQGLQFLIQYYNGEERAKGNILERFSAQQFPDLHSELNLSSLELGDSALYFCASSPGGDPYEQYFGPGTRLTVT.